This T cell receptor beta chain is drawn from a study of shared clonotypes between healthy human individuals. As for this clone: Its antigen is not known.

Measured with immunoSEQ multiplex PCR; TCRdb has only the in-frame clones, and not every one. The repertoire holds 300,000 to 400,000 clones, with about 73% as singletons. Germline V CDR1 and CDR2: SGHDN, FVKESK. V gave up 4 bases and J gave up 1 base; unmatched junction bases: 1. The CDR3 is 15 amino acids. Broader study findings: Few donors limited the genetic and exposure-history diversity represented.

Material for sequencing was memory CD4+ T cells sorted from blood. Subset denoted: CD45RA-negative fraction. This chain joins TRBV14 and TRBJ2-1; 10 bases match TRBD2. This TCR was sampled from a man aged 25-45 years in good health. The CDR3 reads CASSPLAGSYNEQFF. CDR3 sequence (DNA): TGTGCCAGCAGCCCACTAGCGGGGTCCTACAATGAGCAGTTCTTC.